The next 5 T cell receptor beta chains were all read from a single sample in a study of CD8 T cells in ankylosing spondylitis. TCRdb ran MiXCR on the 5' RACE reads and lists one entry per CDR3 protein. The table has fewer than 500,000 distinct CDR3 sequences, approximately 20% seen once. These receptors have no known antigen. Points from the study as a whole: Roughly eight highly homologous variants made up a TCR beta motif that seemed to typify ankylosing spondylitis blood.

The specimen was blood, either unsorted or a sorted T cell fraction (not recorded which). These TCRs come from a male donor with ankylosing spondylitis.

This clonotype occurred a few times. V usage is TRBV28 and J usage is TRBJ2-5, with 9 bases that match TRBD2. CDR1 is MDHEN and CDR2 is SYDVKM in the germline V gene. The CDR3 length is 17 residues. V lost 8 bases and J lost 5; bases outside the gene matches: 18. As DNA, the CDR3 is TGTGCCAGCGCCAGACCGCTAGCGGGAATTTGGAGGGAGACCCAGTACTTC. Amino acids: CASARPLAGIWRETQYF.

This rearrangement joins TRBV20-1 to TRBJ2-5; possible D gene TRBD2, 6 bases. The germline gives CDR1 DFQATT, CDR2 SNEGSKA (reference sequence). The CDR3 loop spans 11 amino acids. The CDR3 here is CGASVQETQYF. For the CDR3, the DNA is TGCGGAGCTAGCGTTCAAGAGACCCAGTACTTC.

This clonotype was seen only a few times. This chain joins TRBV7-3 and TRBJ2-2; 11 positions match TRBD2. The CDR3 contains 15 residues. Trimming removed 4 bases from V and 6 bases from J; junction bases left unmatched: 4. Germline CDR1 and CDR2: SGHTA and FQGTGA. CDR3 protein: CASSSTSGTPGELFF. The CDR3 coding sequence is TGTGCCAGCAGCTCGACTAGCGGGACCCCCGGGGAGCTGTTTTTT.

The chain employs TRBV28 and TRBJ1-1; 7 bases align to TRBD1. The junction had 7 bases not matched to a gene; V was cut back by 6 bases and J by 0 bases. This CDR3 contains 15 residues. Germline CDR1 MDHEN, CDR2 SYDVKM. CDR3 nucleotide sequence: TGTGCCAGCAGCCCCCTGGGACAGCTGAACACTGAAGCTTTCTTT. Protein: CASSPLGQLNTEAFF.

This rearrangement joins TRBV29-1 to TRBJ2-1, with 10 bases lining up with TRBD2. This CDR3 comprises 15 residues. J lost 0 bases, V lost 5 bases, and 4 bases had no gene match. Germline V gene sequence: CDR1 SQVTM, CDR2 ANQGSEA. CDR3 nucleotides: TGCAGCGTTCCCACTAGCGGGATCTCCTACAATGAGCAGTTCTTC. It translates to CSVPTSGISYNEQFF.